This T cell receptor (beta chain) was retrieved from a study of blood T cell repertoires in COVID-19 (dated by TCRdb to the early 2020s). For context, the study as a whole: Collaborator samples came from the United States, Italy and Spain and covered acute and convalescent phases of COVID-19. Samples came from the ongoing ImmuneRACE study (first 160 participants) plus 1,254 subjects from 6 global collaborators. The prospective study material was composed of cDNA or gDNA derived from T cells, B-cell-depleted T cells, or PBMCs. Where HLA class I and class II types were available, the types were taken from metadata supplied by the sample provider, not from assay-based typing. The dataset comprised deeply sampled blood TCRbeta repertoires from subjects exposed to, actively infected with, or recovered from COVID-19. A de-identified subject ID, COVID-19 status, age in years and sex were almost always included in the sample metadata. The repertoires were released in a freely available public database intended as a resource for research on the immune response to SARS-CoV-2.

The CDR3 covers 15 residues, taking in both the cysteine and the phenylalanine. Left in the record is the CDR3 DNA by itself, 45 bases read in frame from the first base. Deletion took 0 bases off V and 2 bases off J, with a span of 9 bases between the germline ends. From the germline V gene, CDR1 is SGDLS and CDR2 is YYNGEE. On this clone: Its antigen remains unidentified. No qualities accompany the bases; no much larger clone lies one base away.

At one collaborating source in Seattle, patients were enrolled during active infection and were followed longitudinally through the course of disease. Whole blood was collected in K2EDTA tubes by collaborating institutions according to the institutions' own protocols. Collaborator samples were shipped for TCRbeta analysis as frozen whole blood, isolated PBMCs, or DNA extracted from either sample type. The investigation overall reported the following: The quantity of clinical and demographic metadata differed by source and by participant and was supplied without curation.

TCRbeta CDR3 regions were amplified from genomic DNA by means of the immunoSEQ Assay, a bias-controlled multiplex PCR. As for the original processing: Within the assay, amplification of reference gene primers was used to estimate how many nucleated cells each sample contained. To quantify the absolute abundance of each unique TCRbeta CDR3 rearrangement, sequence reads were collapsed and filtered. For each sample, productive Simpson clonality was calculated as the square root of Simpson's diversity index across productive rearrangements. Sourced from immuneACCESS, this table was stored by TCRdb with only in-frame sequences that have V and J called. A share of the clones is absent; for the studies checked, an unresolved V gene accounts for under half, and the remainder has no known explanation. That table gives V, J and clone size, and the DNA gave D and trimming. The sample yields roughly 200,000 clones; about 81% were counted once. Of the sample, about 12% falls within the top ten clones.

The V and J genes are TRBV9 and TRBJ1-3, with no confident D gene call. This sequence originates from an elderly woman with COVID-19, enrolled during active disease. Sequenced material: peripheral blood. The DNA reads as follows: TGTGCCAGCAGCGTAGGTGGGAGCACTGGAAACACCATATATTTT. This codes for CASSVGGSTGNTIYF.